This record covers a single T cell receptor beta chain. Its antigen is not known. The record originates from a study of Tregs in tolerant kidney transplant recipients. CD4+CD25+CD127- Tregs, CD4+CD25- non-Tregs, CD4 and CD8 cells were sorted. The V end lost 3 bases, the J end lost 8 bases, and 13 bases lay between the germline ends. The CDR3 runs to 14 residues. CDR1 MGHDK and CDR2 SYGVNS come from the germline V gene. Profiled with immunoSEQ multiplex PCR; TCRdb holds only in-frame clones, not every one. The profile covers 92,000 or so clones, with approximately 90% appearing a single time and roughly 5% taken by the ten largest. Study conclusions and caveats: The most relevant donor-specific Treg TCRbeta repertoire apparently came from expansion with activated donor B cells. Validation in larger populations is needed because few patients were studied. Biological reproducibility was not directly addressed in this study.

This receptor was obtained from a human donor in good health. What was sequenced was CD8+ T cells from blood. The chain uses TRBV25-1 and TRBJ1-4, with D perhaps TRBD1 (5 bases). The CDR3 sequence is CASSERGGREKLFF. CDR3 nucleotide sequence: TGTGCCAGCAGTGAGAGGGGTGGTAGGGAAAAACTGTTTTTT.